Following are 26 T cell receptor beta chains from one sample sequenced in a study of T cells after yellow fever vaccination. One entry per CDR3 protein results from TCRdb running MiXCR on the 5' RACE reads. This sample yields approximately 510,000 distinct CDR3 sequences, of which 21% are seen a single time; around 16% belongs to the top ten. Specimen: PBMCs, collected about 20 days after the first yellow fever vaccination. These receptors were obtained from a man between 18 and 29 years old who received the YFV17D yellow fever vaccine.

Comments on this clonotype: One end of the junction fails to match germline, which may point to a read error. The rearrangement links TRBV28 to TRBJ1-3; no definite D call. The CDR3 extends over 14 amino acids. Germline-derived CDR1 and CDR2 are MDHEN and SYDVKM. As DNA, the CDR3 is TGTGCCAGCAGCTCGGGTCCCCTCGGAAACACCATGTATTTT. Translation gives CASSSGPLGNTMYF.

The rearrangement joins TRBV11-2 to TRBJ2-5, with 7 bases that match TRBD2. The CDR3 spans 15 residues. With V trimmed by 1 base and J by 5 bases, 7 bases remained unmatched. Germline V gene data show CDR1 as SGHAT and CDR2 as FQNNGV. The CDR3 here is CASSLGPAGIETQYF. The CDR3 nucleotides are TGTGCCAGCAGCTTAGGTCCAGCGGGGATCGAGACCCAGTACTTC.

In its sample, this clonotype was seen many times. The gene calls are TRBV5-1 and TRBJ2-3; maybe TRBD2 (5 bases). The germline gives CDR1 SGHRS, CDR2 YFSETQ. The CDR3 consists of 16 residues. V was trimmed by 4 bases and J by 6 bases, leaving 21 bases between them. The CDR3 DNA reads TGCGCCAGCAGCCGTTACTCGGACTCCCTCGGGGATACGCAGTATTTT. Residues: CASSRYSDSLGDTQYF. Full variable domain (outside the CDR3, taken from reference TRBV5-1 and TRBJ2-3): KAGVTQTPRYLIKTRGQQVTLSCSPISGHRSVSWYQQTPGQGLQFLFEYFSETQRNKGNFPGRFSGRQFSNSRSEMNVSTLELGDSALYLCASSRYSDSLGDTQYFGPGTRLTVL.

This clonotype was seen only a few times. The chain employs TRBV28 and TRBJ2-2; TRBD2 matches 11 bases. The CDR3 has 18 residues. Germline V gene sequence: CDR1 MDHEN, CDR2 SYDVKM. Trimming cost V 1 base and J 7 bases; bases outside gene matches: 11. This CDR3 is CASSLSLGLAEKGGELFF. The CDR3 region has the DNA TGTGCCAGCAGTTTATCGCTGGGACTAGCGGAAAAGGGCGGGGAGCTGTTTTTT.

V gene TRBV6-5 combines with J gene TRBJ1-6; no reliable D call. Germline-derived CDR1 and CDR2 are MNHEY and SVGAGI. V lost 0 bases and J 14 bases, leaving 17 bases between the germline ends. The CDR3 loop spans 15 amino acids. DNA for the CDR3: TGTGCCAGCAGTTACTCTACACAGCTAGCCAACACCCTCCACTTT. Amino acids: CASSYSTQLANTLHF.

The V and J genes are TRBV5-4 and TRBJ2-3; D possibly corresponds to TRBD2 (6 bases). From germline, CDR1 is SGHNT and CDR2 YYREEE (reference sequence). V lost 4 bases to trimming and J lost 2 bases, with 14 bases between them. CDR3 length equals 15 residues. The CDR3, as DNA: TGTGCCAGCAGCCTCCGGGACTTCGACACAGATACGCAGTATTTT. It specifies CASSLRDFDTDTQYF.

V is TRBV7-2 and J is TRBJ1-3, with D hard to call. The CDR3 has 15 residues. V gave up 5 bases and J gave up 0 bases, with 11 bases separating them. The V gene's germline CDR1 is SGHTA and CDR2 FQGNSA. The CDR3 DNA follows: TGTGCCAGCAGCAAACAGAAGATCTCTGGAAACACCATATATTTT. Protein product: CASSKQKISGNTIYF.

This chain connects TRBV5-4 to TRBJ1-1; D call uncertain. Germline V gene lookup returns CDR1 SGHNT and CDR2 YYREEE (reference sequence). Trimming pared 0 bases from V and 4 bases from J, leaving 10 bases between. This CDR3 spans 14 amino acids. CDR3 coding DNA: TGTGCCAGCAGCTTGGTAGGTCCTCTCACTGAAGCTTTCTTT. Protein sequence: CASSLVGPLTEAFF.

This clonotype appeared a few times. The V gene is TRBV18, the J gene TRBJ2-1; 10 bases fit TRBD1. Germline CDR1 and CDR2: KGHSH and LQKENI. The V segment lost 5 bases and the J segment 8 bases; nucleotides outside the gene matches: 9. CDR3 length: 15 amino acids. The CDR3 region is CASSFSTGGLHEQFF. The CDR3 DNA sequence: TGTGCCAGCTCATTTTCGACAGGGGGCTTGCATGAGCAGTTCTTC.

The chain is built from TRBV7-8 and TRBJ1-1, with unresolved D. With 7 bases removed from V and 0 bases from J, the gap between germline ends came to 15 bases. Per germline, CDR1 SGHVS and CDR2 FQNEAQ. This CDR3 is built from 15 residues. In nucleotides, the CDR3 is TGTGCCAGCAACCCCATGCGGGCCTTGAACACTGAAGCTTTCTTT. Residues: CASNPMRALNTEAFF.

This clonotype appeared a few times. The chain employs TRBV7-2 and TRBJ2-1; the D is unclear. V dropped 2 bases and J dropped 7 bases, with 12 bases sitting between them. Germline CDR1 SGHTA, CDR2 FQGNSA. The CDR3 runs 14 residues. In DNA form, the CDR3 reads TGTGCCAGCAGCTTAACCTACAGCTATAATGAGCAGTTCTTC. Translated, it gives CASSLTYSYNEQFF.

This clonotype has more than one count but fewer than ten. The chain employs TRBV6-5 and TRBJ1-1; no firm D call. Germline lookup yields CDR1 MNHEY and CDR2 SVGAGI. V lost 4 bases and J 4 bases, leaving 10 bases between the germline ends. This CDR3 is 13 amino acids long. The CDR3, as DNA: TGTGCCAGCAGTTTTAAGGGCGGCACTGAAGCTTTCTTT. Protein product: CASSFKGGTEAFF.

The rearrangement uses TRBV6-2 or TRBV6-3 and TRBJ1-1; TRBD1 aligns across 9 bases. V shed 8 bases and J 1 base; nucleotides not matched to a gene: 11. The CDR3 is 16 residues long. In germline, CDR1 is MNHEY, CDR2 SVGEGT. In DNA form, the CDR3 reads TGTGCCAGCCGATACCGGGACAGGGATAAGAACACTGAAGCTTTCTTT. The encoded protein is CASRYRDRDKNTEAFF.

This clonotype showed up many times. The chain recombines TRBV5-1 with TRBJ2-3; 9 bases map to TRBD1. The CDR3 has 16 residues. CDR1 SGHRS and CDR2 YFSETQ come from the germline V gene. V lost 4 bases and J lost 6; bases outside the gene matches: 12. CDR3 sequence: CASSGGQGVTWDTQYF. The CDR3 nucleotides read TGCGCCAGCAGCGGGGGACAGGGAGTGACTTGGGATACGCAGTATTTT.

This clonotype was detected a few times. CDR3 sequence (DNA): TGTGCCAGCACCCCCGCGGGGGGGGTGGCGGGTACGCAGTATTTT. Its translation is CASTPAGGVAGTQYF. The chain recombines TRBV5-4 with TRBJ2-3; 9 bases fit TRBD2. Germline CDR1 reads SGHNT; CDR2 reads YYREEE (reference sequence). The ends lost 6 bases at V and 8 bases at J; junction bases unmatched: 13. The CDR3 is made up of 15 amino acids.

This clonotype was found many times. The gene calls are TRBV12-3 or TRBV12-4 and TRBJ2-3; 10 bases are shared with TRBD2. Trimming took 6 bases from V and 1 from J; bases not matched to a gene: 4. The CDR3 is made up of 15 amino acids. CDR3 in DNA: TGTGCCAGCAGGATAGCGGGGGGCGGCACAGATACGCAGTATTTT. Residues: CASRIAGGGTDTQYF.

The chain uses TRBV23-1 and TRBJ1-2; D is uncertain. TRBV23-1 is flagged as an ORF with uncertain function. Between the trimmed V and J ends, which lost 3 bases and 5 bases, there was a span of 13 bases. The CDR3 has 14 residues. As DNA, the CDR3 is TGCGCCAGCAGTCAGCTCCTCGTCCGATATGGCTACACCTTC. As protein: CASSQLLVRYGYTF.

The chain recombines TRBV29-1 with TRBJ2-3; 8 bases are a match to TRBD2. J lost 4 bases, V lost 4 bases, and 13 bases had no gene match. Germline V lookup: CDR1 SQVTM, CDR2 ANQGSEA. The CDR3 is made up of 16 amino acids. The CDR3: CSVADWRGASPDTQYF. The CDR3, as DNA: TGCAGCGTTGCGGACTGGCGGGGGGCCTCGCCAGATACGCAGTATTTT.

This sequence joins TRBV6-4 and TRBJ2-3; 8 positions match TRBD1. The CDR3 extends over 15 amino acids. The V and J ends lost 6 bases and 0 bases, in that order; junction bases with no gene match: 5. Germline lookup yields CDR1 MRHNA and CDR2 SNTAGT. The CDR3, as DNA: TGTGCCAGCAGCGAAACAGGGGGTAGCACAGATACGCAGTATTTT. Protein sequence: CASSETGGSTDTQYF.

This clonotype was counted between two and nine times. The gene calls are TRBV5-1 and TRBJ2-5, with D possibly TRBD2 on 6 matching bases. The V gene's germline CDR1 is SGHRS and CDR2 YFSETQ. The V end lost 8 bases, the J end lost 0 bases, and 14 bases lay between the germline ends. The CDR3 has 14 residues. This CDR3 is CASQIGGYQETQYF. Written as DNA, the CDR3 is TGCGCCAGTCAAATTGGGGGGTACCAAGAGACCCAGTACTTC.

This chain uses TRBV27 with TRBJ1-1; a possible D gene is TRBD1 (5 bases). Germline assignment: CDR1 MNHEY and CDR2 SMNVEV (reference sequence). The ends were cut back, 4 bases at V and 8 bases at J, with 17 bases in the middle. The length of the CDR3 is 14 residues. The CDR3 here is CASSWGTMGREAFF. For the CDR3, the DNA is TGTGCCAGCAGTTGGGGGACCATGGGCCGAGAAGCTTTCTTT.

This clonotype was detected only a few times. The CDR3 DNA reads TGTGCCAGCAGTTTGCAGGAGGGTCAGCCCCAGCATTTT. It specifies CASSLQEGQPQHF. The rearrangement joins TRBV12-3 or TRBV12-4 to TRBJ1-5; D call uncertain. V was cut by 3 bases and J by 6 bases, with 9 bases left in between. The CDR3 loop spans 13 amino acids.

The rearrangement links TRBV7-8 to TRBJ1-5; the match to TRBD1 covers 7 bases. This CDR3 has 18 residues. J gave up 7 bases and V 1 base, and 16 bases lay outside the gene matches. Germline V gives CDR1 SGHVS, CDR2 FQNEAQ. The CDR3, as DNA: TGTGCCAGCAGCTTAGGCCGCTTTGGGACAGCCAATAACCAGCCCCAGCATTTT. It encodes CASSLGRFGTANNQPQHF. Full variable domain (missing parts from reference TRBV7-8 and TRBJ1-5): GAGVSQSPRYKVAKRGQDVALRCDPISGHVSLFWYQQALGQGPEFLTYFQNEAQLDKSGLPSDRFFAERPEGSVSTLKIQRTQQEDSAVYLCASSLGRFGTANNQPQHFGDGTRLSIL.

This clonotype has a handful of counts. As DNA, the CDR3 is TGCGCCAGCAGCTTGGTGGGTGACTCCTACAATGAGCAGTTCTTC. Translated: CASSLVGDSYNEQFF. V gene TRBV5-1 combines with J gene TRBJ2-1; D gene uncertain. V lost 0 bases, J lost 0 bases, and 7 bases lay in between. The CDR3 is made up of 15 amino acids. Germline V gene lookup returns CDR1 SGHRS and CDR2 YFSETQ. Combining the CDR3 with reference TRBV5-1 and TRBJ2-1 gives the whole variable domain KAGVTQTPRYLIKTRGQQVTLSCSPISGHRSVSWYQQTPGQGLQFLFEYFSETQRNKGNFPGRFSGRQFSNSRSEMNVSTLELGDSALYLCASSLVGDSYNEQFFGPGTRLTVL.

This chain uses TRBV29-1 with TRBJ2-1, with D possibly being TRBD2 (5 bases). Germline values: CDR1 SQVTM, CDR2 ANQGSEA. The CDR3 runs 12 residues. Between the trimmed V and J ends, which lost 3 bases and 8 bases, there was a span of 11 bases. CDR3 DNA: TGCAGCGTTGACCGGGGTTCCGATGAGCAGTTCTTC. Encoded protein: CSVDRGSDEQFF.

This clonotype was detected only a few times. The rearrangement joins TRBV6-1 to TRBJ2-6; D gene ambiguous. The CDR3 loop spans 14 amino acids. CDR1 and CDR2 (germline): MNHNS, SASEGT. Deletions cut 11 bases from V and 3 bases from J, with 14 bases between. Here the CDR3 DNA reads TGTGCCTCCCTGGGAATTGGTGGGGCCAACGTCCTGACTTTC. Translation gives CASLGIGGANVLTF.